This TCR beta chain derives from a study of shared clonotypes between healthy human individuals. Produced via immunoSEQ multiplex PCR; TCRdb's table is partial and in-frame only. The sample contains about 2.4 million clones, 85% to 95% of which appear only once. Study-wide findings and caveats: What naive subsets generally showed was a larger estimated richness than memory subsets showed. Depth of sequencing was expected to influence donor clonotype sharing.

The healthy adult donors were HIV-negative and reported no recent acute infections or vaccinations. Caucasian adults residing in Nashville, Tennessee made up all the donors. Comment on this clone: What it binds is not known.

Germline V gene sequence: CDR1 LNHNV, CDR2 YYDKDF (reference sequence). The CDR3 covers 19 residues. Losses at the gene ends were 1 base for V and 3 bases for J; bases not matched to a gene: 16. J is TRBJ2-7 and V is TRBV15; 9 bases match TRBD1. Sequenced input: naive CD4+ T cells sorted from blood. Subset meaning: CD45RA+ positively selected. The receptor was isolated from a man aged 18 to 29 in good health. CDR3 in DNA: TGTGCCACCAGCAGAGGGATACCGGGACAGGGCTTCTACCGCTACGAGCAGTACTTC. Its protein product is CATSRGIPGQGFYRYEQYF.